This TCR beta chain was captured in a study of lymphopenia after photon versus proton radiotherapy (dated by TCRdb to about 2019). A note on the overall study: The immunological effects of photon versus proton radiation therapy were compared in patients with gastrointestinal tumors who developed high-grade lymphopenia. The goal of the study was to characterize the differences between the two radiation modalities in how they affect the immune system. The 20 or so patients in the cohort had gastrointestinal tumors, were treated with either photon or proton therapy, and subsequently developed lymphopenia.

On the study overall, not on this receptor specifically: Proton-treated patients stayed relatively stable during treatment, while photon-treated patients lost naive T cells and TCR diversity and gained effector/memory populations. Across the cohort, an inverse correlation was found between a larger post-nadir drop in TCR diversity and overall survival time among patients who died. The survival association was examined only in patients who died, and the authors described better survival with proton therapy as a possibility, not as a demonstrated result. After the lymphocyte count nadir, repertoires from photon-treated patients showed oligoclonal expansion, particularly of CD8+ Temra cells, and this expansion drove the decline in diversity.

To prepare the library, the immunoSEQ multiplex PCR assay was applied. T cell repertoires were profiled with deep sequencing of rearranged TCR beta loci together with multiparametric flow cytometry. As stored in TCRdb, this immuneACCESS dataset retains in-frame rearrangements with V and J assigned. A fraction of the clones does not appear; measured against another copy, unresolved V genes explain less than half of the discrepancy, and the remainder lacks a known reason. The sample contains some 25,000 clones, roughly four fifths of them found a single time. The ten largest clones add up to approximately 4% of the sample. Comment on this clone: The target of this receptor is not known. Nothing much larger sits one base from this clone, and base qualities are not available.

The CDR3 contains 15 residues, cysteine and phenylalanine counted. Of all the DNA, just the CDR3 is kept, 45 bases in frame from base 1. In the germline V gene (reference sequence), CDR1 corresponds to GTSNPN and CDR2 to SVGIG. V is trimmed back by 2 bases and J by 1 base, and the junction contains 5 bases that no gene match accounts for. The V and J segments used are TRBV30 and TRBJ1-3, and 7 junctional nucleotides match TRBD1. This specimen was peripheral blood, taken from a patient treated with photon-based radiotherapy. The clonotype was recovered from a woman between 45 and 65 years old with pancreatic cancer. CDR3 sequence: CAWSRDSGSGNTIYF. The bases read TGTGCCTGGAGTCGGGACAGCGGGTCTGGAAACACCATATATTTT.